One TCR beta chain is described in this entry. Its antigen remains unidentified. V was clipped by 8 bases and J by 12 bases; unmatched bases: 11. Germline values: CDR1 SGHAT, CDR2 FQNNGV. CDR3 length: 12 amino acids. These data come from a study of cytomegalovirus exposure and HLA in healthy donors. Across the whole study: Out of roughly 170 million T cells, an earlier analysis found around 120 million unique TCR beta sequences in total.

Study results and caveats: TRBV6-2, TRBV6-3 and some other V segments were unresolvable in 87-base-pair reads. Association of a missense DCLRE1C variant with TCR beta V- and J-gene trimming was reported in a later analysis. Many donors carried some public TCRs, although rarity characterized most TCR sequences.

The PCR made use of 60 Vbeta and 13 Jbeta primers. Measured with immunoSEQ multiplex PCR; TCRdb has only the in-frame clones, and not every one. The table lists 85,000 to 90,000 clones, 67% of them singletons, with around 2.3% in the top ten. Sequencing was carried out using PBMCs. The chain carries TRBV11-2 and TRBJ2-7; 9 bases map to TRBD1. This sequence was found in a man aged 30-40 years in good health and CMV-seronegative. This chain's CDR3 is CASGPGQGKPYF. CDR3 sequence (DNA): TGTGCCAGCGGACCGGGACAGGGTAAGCCGTACTTC.